This is a list of T cell receptor beta chains from one sample in a study of metastatic and nonmetastatic thyroid tumors. TCRdb re-clonotyped the PCR reads via MiXCR. The table shows around 42,000 clones, with around 10% occurring only once. The sequencing input was blood. The receptors stem from a male donor with papillary thyroid cancer or a benign thyroid nodule (not recorded which). Some clones in this sample may be carry-over from other donors' samples. Both conserved end residues are part of each CDR3. A D gene is named only where the DNA matches it firmly. Expanded clones get a size class; other rows say once, few or many, or leave the size out.

NA NA TRBJ1-2 TRBV28 CASSLLQGKSIQGYTF TGTGCCAGCAGTTTATTACAGGGCAAGAGTATTCAAGGCTACACCTTC
NA medium-sized TRBJ2-3 TRBV6-9 CASSRDRPYGTDTQYF TGTGCCAGCAGTCGCGACAGGCCTTACGGCACAGATACGCAGTATTTT
TRBD2 many TRBJ2-2 TRBV27 CASSLLPSGFTGELFF TGTGCCAGCAGTTTATTGCCTAGCGGTTTCACCGGGGAGCTGTTTTTT
TRBD2 many TRBJ2-1 TRBV5-8 CASSLEAGLKGEQFF TGTGCCAGCAGCTTGGAAGCGGGATTGAAGGGTGAGCAGTTCTTC
TRBD1 many TRBJ1-3 TRBV6-1 CASSQLPGQGMNTIYF TGTGCCAGCAGCCAACTGCCGGGACAGGGTATGAACACCATATATTTT
NA many TRBJ1-5 TRBV28 CASSLSRVQPQHF TGTGCCAGCAGTTTGAGTAGAGTTCAGCCCCAGCATTTT
TRBD1 many TRBJ2-5 TRBV28 CASSLGTGLLQETQCF TGTGCCAGCAGTTTAGGGACAGGCCTTCTCCAAGAGACCCAGTGCTTC
NA many TRBJ1-2 TRBV10-1 CASSEETPYGYTF TGCGCCAGCAGTGAGGAGACACCCTATGGCTACACCTTC
NA many TRBJ2-1 TRBV6-5 CASSYRGGQFF TGTGCCAGCAGTTACCGGGGTGGGCAGTTCTTC
NA many TRBJ1-2 TRBV5-1 CASSLNGGSFNYGYTF TGCGCCAGCAGCTTGAATGGGGGGTCATTTAACTATGGCTACACCTTC
NA many TRBJ2-5 TRBV19 CASSIQGGQETQYF TGTGCCAGTAGTATCCAGGGTGGGCAAGAGACCCAGTACTTC
NA few TRBJ1-3 TRBV28 CANSEGDQAYPGNTIYF TGTGCCAACAGTGAGGGGGACCAGGCCTACCCTGGAAACACCATATATTTT
NA NA TRBJ1-2 TRBV6-4 CASSDSPLVSEGYTF TGTGCCAGCAGTGACTCACCCCTCGTGAGCGAGGGTTACACCTTC
NA many TRBJ1-2 TRBV5-5 CASSFSSGTFRGYTF TGTGCCAGCAGCTTTTCTTCCGGGACATTTAGGGGCTACACCTTC
NA NA TRBJ1-1 TRBV18 CASSLGENTEAFF TGTGCCAGCTCACTGGGGGAGAACACTGAAGCTTTCTTT
NA medium-sized TRBJ2-3 TRBV28 CASSLDPRTDTQYF TGTGCCAGCAGTTTAGATCCCCGCACAGATACGCAGTATTTT
TRBD1 many TRBJ2-1 TRBV19 CASSGRDSPFSSYNEQFF TGTGCCAGTAGCGGTCGGGACAGTCCCTTTAGCTCCTACAATGAGCAGTTCTTC
NA many TRBJ1-1 TRBV20-1 CSAISGGDGEAFF TGCAGTGCCATATCTGGGGGGGATGGAGAAGCTTTCTTT
NA many TRBJ2-7 TRBV19 CASSLGTYEQYF TGTGCCAGTAGTCTAGGAACCTACGAGCAGTACTTC
NA many TRBJ2-7 TRBV6-2/TRBV6-3 CASSYSTALMALYEQYF TGTGCCAGCAGTTACTCCACCGCTCTGATGGCCCTATACGAGCAGTACTTC
NA many TRBJ2-1 TRBV28 CASSFGDNSNEQFF TGTGCCAGCAGTTTTGGCGATAACTCCAATGAGCAGTTCTTC
NA few TRBJ2-1 TRBV20-1 CSASVPGFDYNEQFF TGCAGTGCTAGTGTACCAGGGTTCGATTACAATGAGCAGTTCTTC
NA many TRBJ1-5 TRBV15 CATSRAKWEDSDQPQHF TGTGCCACCAGCAGAGCCAAATGGGAGGACAGCGATCAGCCCCAGCATTTT
TRBD1 many TRBJ1-4 TRBV12-3/TRBV12-4 CASSFRGGGEKLFF TGTGCCAGCAGTTTCAGGGGGGGTGGAGAAAAACTGTTTTTT
TRBD1 many TRBJ1-2 TRBV20-1 CSAREQGEDGYTF TGCAGTGCTAGGGAACAGGGGGAGGATGGCTACACCTTC
NA many TRBJ1-1 TRBV5-8 CASSLGPKTKAFF TGTGCCAGCAGCTTGGGACCGAAGACCAAAGCTTTCTTT
NA many TRBJ2-2 TRBV12-3/TRBV12-4 CASSRDGGQGELFF TGTGCCAGCAGCCGCGATGGGGGCCAGGGGGAGCTGTTTTTT
TRBD1 medium-sized TRBJ1-2 TRBV6-1 CASRATGYYGYTF TGTGCCAGCAGAGCGACAGGGTACTATGGCTACACCTTC
TRBD1 NA TRBJ2-6 TRBV20-1 CSARAIAGQGGPDPGANVLTF TGCAGTGCTAGAGCGATCGCGGGACAGGGTGGTCCCGATCCTGGTGCCAACGTCCTGACTTTC
NA many TRBJ1-4 TRBV2 CASSDRDNEKLFF TGTGCCAGCAGTGACAGGGATAATGAAAAACTGTTTTTT
NA many TRBJ2-5 TRBV6-1 CASPDSLQETQYF TGTGCCAGCCCGGACTCGCTCCAAGAGACCCAGTACTTC
NA medium-sized TRBJ1-2 TRBV6-5 CASSYSSGRGGYTF TGTGCCAGCAGTTACTCATCAGGGAGGGGAGGCTACACCTTC
NA many TRBJ2-5 TRBV28 CASSSPGQQETQYF TGTGCCAGCAGTTCCCCGGGACAACAAGAGACCCAGTACTTC
TRBD2 few TRBJ2-3 TRBV4-2 CASSPDVQREWSTDTQYF TGTGCCAGCAGCCCAGATGTCCAGCGGGAATGGAGCACAGATACGCAGTATTTT
NA many TRBJ1-5 TRBV30 CAWSVLAGNQPQHF TGTGCCTGGAGTGTACTGGCAGGCAATCAGCCCCAGCATTTT
TRBD1 many TRBJ1-1 TRBV5-1 CASSIDRGNSEAFF TGCGCCAGCAGCATTGACAGGGGAAACTCTGAAGCTTTCTTT
NA many TRBJ1-5 TRBV2 CASVRDSNQPQHF TGTGCCAGCGTCCGGGACAGCAATCAGCCCCAGCATTTT
TRBD2 few TRBJ2-3 TRBV6-2/TRBV6-3 CASSHSGGADTQYF TGTGCCAGCAGCCATTCCGGGGGGGCAGATACGCAGTATTTT
TRBD1 many TRBJ1-2 TRBV6-5 CASSGGQVGSYWSYGYTF TGTGCCAGCAGCGGTGGACAGGTCGGCTCCTATTGGAGCTATGGCTACACCTTC
NA many TRBJ1-1 TRBV27 CASTDSLRGEAFF TGTGCCAGCACTGACAGCCTCCGGGGTGAAGCTTTCTTT
TRBD2 NA TRBJ2-1 TRBV20-1 CSARVPGLAYNEQFF TGCAGTGCTAGAGTCCCGGGACTAGCGTACAATGAGCAGTTCTTC
TRBD1 few TRBJ2-5 TRBV6-1 CASTLGTGDLETQYF TGTGCCAGCACCTTAGGGACAGGGGATTTGGAGACCCAGTACTTC
NA many TRBJ1-3 TRBV5-1 CASSLGSGSSGNTIYF TGCGCCAGCAGCTTGGGCTCCGGGTCCTCTGGAAACACCATATATTTT
NA many TRBJ1-5 TRBV28 CASRVSANQPQHF TGTGCCAGCAGGGTCTCGGCAAATCAGCCCCAGCATTTT
TRBD2 NA TRBJ2-2 TRBV7-6 CASSYGLLAALGAGELFF TGTGCCAGCAGCTACGGGTTGCTAGCGGCCCTTGGGGCCGGGGAGCTGTTTTTT
TRBD1 many TRBJ2-3 TRBV20-1 CSASNRGQADTQYF TGCAGTGCTAGTAACAGGGGGCAGGCAGATACGCAGTATTTT
NA many TRBJ2-2 TRBV9 CASSAHGSNTGELFF TGTGCCAGCAGCGCCCACGGGTCGAACACCGGGGAGCTGTTTTTT
NA NA TRBJ1-1 TRBV28 CASSLGGAQQNEAFF TGTGCCAGCAGTTTAGGAGGGGCCCAGCAAAATGAAGCTTTCTTT
TRBD1 many TRBJ2-5 TRBV6-2/TRBV6-3 CASGYLGQGAETQYF TGTGCCAGCGGTTACCTGGGACAGGGGGCGGAGACCCAGTACTTC
TRBD2 few TRBJ2-5 TRBV6-1 CASNLIAGGQETQYF TGTGCCAGCAATCTCATAGCGGGGGGGCAGGAGACCCAGTACTTC
NA many TRBJ2-5 TRBV7-2 CASSFAPQETQYF TGTGCCAGCAGCTTTGCTCCACAAGAGACCCAGTACTTC
NA many TRBJ1-3 TRBV10-2 CASSESRVLSGNTIYF TGCGCCAGCAGTGAGTCAAGGGTCTTGTCAGGAAACACCATATATTTT
TRBD1 NA TRBJ2-5 TRBV19 CASSTGFGTGAETQYF TGTGCCAGTAGTACTGGGTTCGGTACAGGGGCAGAGACCCAGTACTTC
NA NA TRBJ1-6 TRBV11-2 CASSFGGLWGDSPPHF TGTGCCAGCAGCTTTGGAGGACTTTGGGGGGATTCACCCCCCCACTTT
NA many TRBJ2-7 TRBV29-1 CSVDGGAYEQYF TGCAGCGTTGATGGCGGGGCCTACGAGCAGTACTTC
NA many TRBJ2-7 TRBV20-1 CSAMGPGTRFSYEQYF TGCAGTGCGATGGGACCCGGGACCAGATTCTCCTACGAGCAGTACTTC
TRBD1 many TRBJ1-2 TRBV6-4 CASSEIYTGGADGYTF TGTGCCAGCAGTGAGATATATACAGGGGGCGCGGATGGCTACACCTTC
NA NA TRBJ2-7 TRBV11-2 CASSLRLDGSPHEQYF TGTGCCAGCAGCTTACGTTTGGACGGGAGTCCCCACGAGCAGTACTTC